This note documents a single T cell receptor (beta chain) sequence. Its target is not known. Amplification of TCR alpha and beta CDR3 regions from RNA used iRepertoire nested multiplex PCR. Tissue mRNA or PBMC total RNA, roughly 90-450 ng, went into one-step reverse transcription and amplification. TCRdb ran MiXCR on the multiplex PCR reads and lists one entry per CDR3 protein. The table shows 300,000 to 400,000 distinct CDR3 sequences, with 41% occurring only once. This sample stems from a study of glioma-infiltrating T cells. In the study overall: Glioma patients had dexamethasone for six or fewer days before surgery.

CDR3 size: 12 residues. CDR1 and CDR2 (germline): SQVTM, ANQGSEA. Trimming cost V 7 bases and J 1 base, with 9 bases left between them. Study conclusions and caveats: Signature shared blood CDR3 motifs were enriched in low-divergence and depleted in high-divergence patients.

This sequence joins TRBV29-1 and TRBJ2-3; D assignment may be TRBD1 or TRBD2 (5 bases each). This sequence originates from a human donor with low-grade glioma or glioblastoma, undergoing nonglioma brain surgery, or in good health (not recorded which). The specimen sequenced was glioma tissue, nonneoplastic brain tissue, or PBMCs (not recorded which). CDR3 DNA sequence: TGCAGCGCTGGGACGGGCACAGATACGCAGTATTTT. This encodes CSAGTGTDTQYF.